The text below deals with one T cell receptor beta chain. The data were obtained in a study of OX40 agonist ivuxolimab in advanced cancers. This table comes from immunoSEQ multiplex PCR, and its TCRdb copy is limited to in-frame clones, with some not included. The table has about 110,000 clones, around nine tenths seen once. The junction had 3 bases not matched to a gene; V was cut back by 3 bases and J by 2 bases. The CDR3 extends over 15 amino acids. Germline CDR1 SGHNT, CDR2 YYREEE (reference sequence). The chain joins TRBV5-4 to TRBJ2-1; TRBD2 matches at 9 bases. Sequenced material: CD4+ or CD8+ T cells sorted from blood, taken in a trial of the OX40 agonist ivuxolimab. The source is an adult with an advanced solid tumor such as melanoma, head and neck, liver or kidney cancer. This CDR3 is CASSSGGGAYNEQFF. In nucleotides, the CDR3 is TGTGCCAGCAGCTCCGGCGGGGGGGCCTACAATGAGCAGTTCTTC. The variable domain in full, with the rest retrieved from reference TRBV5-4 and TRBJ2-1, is ETGVTQSPTHLIKTRGQQVTLRCSSQSGHNTVSWYQQALGQGPQFIFQYYREEENGRGNFPPRFSGLQFPNYSSELNVNALELDDSALYLCASSSGGGAYNEQFFGPGTRLTVL.